This passage covers 31 T cell receptor beta chains from one sample sequenced in a study of cytomegalovirus exposure and HLA in healthy donors. It was with 60 Vbeta and 13 Jbeta primers that the PCR ran. Sequencing used immunoSEQ multiplex PCR; TCRdb keeps in-frame clones, though not all of them. The sample shows roughly 190,000 clones, about 77% of them seen only once. The sample was PBMCs. Receptors originate from a female donor in good health and CMV-seronegative.

The chain joins TRBV28 to TRBJ2-1, with 10 bases fitting TRBD1. With V trimmed by 6 bases and J by 8 bases, 10 bases remained unmatched. Germline V gene lookup returns CDR1 MDHEN and CDR2 SYDVKM. The CDR3 loop spans 15 amino acids. CDR3 region: CASSPRGDRGDEQFF. The CDR3 region has the DNA TGTGCCAGCAGCCCGAGGGGGGACAGGGGCGATGAGCAGTTCTTC.

This clone was detected ten times or more. The chain joins TRBV11-3 to TRBJ2-2, with TRBD2 matching over 8 bases. This CDR3 has 15 residues. With 3 bases clipped from V and 5 bases from J, the junction kept 5 bases outside the gene matches. CDR1 and CDR2 (germline): SGHNT, YENEEA. CDR3 sequence (DNA): TGTGCCAGCAGCTTCGGACTAGCCCTAACCGGGGAGCTGTTTTTT. It translates to CASSFGLALTGELFF.

The V call is TRBV6-1, the J call TRBJ1-5, with 8 bases aligning to TRBD1. Germline V gene sequence: CDR1 MNHNS, CDR2 SASEGT. The CDR3 has 13 residues. The V segment lost 8 bases and the J segment 4 bases; nucleotides outside the gene matches: 4. CDR3 bases: TGTGCCAGCGACGACAGGGGAAATCAGCCCCAGCATTTT. Protein: CASDDRGNQPQHF.

The chain employs TRBV5-4 and TRBJ2-2; TRBD1 matches at 7 bases. The CDR3 spans 15 residues. CDR1 is SGHNT, CDR2 YYREEE, per germline (reference sequence). V lost 1 base to trimming and J lost 0 bases; unmatched junction nucleotides: 0. CDR3 sequence reads: CASSLQGANTGELFF. CDR3 DNA sequence: TGTGCCAGCAGCTTGCAGGGGGCGAACACCGGGGAGCTGTTTTTT.

The chain carries TRBV19 and TRBJ1-4, with 7 bases identical to TRBD1. Unmatched junction bases numbered 4, after V lost 3 bases and J lost 0 bases. CDR1 is LNHDA, CDR2 SQIVND, per germline (reference sequence). This CDR3 is built from 16 residues. CDR3 nucleotides: TGTGCCAGTAGTATCGGCGGGACAGCAACTAATGAAAAACTGTTTTTT. Translated, it gives CASSIGGTATNEKLFF.

This chain uses TRBV6-5 with TRBJ1-2, with D uncertain. The CDR3 is 13 amino acids. Germline V gene lookup returns CDR1 MNHEY and CDR2 SVGAGI. The V end was cut by 6 bases, the J end by 8 bases, with 16 bases between. The CDR3 region is CASSPLNYGGYTF. CDR3 bases: TGTGCCAGCAGCCCCCTTAACTATGGGGGCTACACCTTC.

This chain joins TRBV27 and TRBJ1-2; TRBD1 agrees at 9 bases. Unmatched junction bases numbered 12, after V lost 5 bases and J lost 8 bases. The V gene's germline CDR1 is MNHEY and CDR2 SMNVEV (reference sequence). This CDR3 has 15 amino acids. The CDR3 sequence is CASSLGTGPRWGYTF. Here the CDR3 DNA reads TGTGCCAGCAGTCTCGGGACAGGGCCCAGGTGGGGCTACACCTTC.

The J gene is TRBJ1-3, the V gene TRBV4-1; unclear D gene. The V end was cut by 0 bases, the J end by 4 bases, with 10 bases between. Germline V gene sequence: CDR1 MGHRA, CDR2 YSYEKL. The CDR3 extends over 15 amino acids. CDR3 protein: CASSQDSVRGNTIYF. DNA for the CDR3: TGCGCCAGCAGCCAAGATTCGGTACGGGGAAACACCATATATTTT.

CDR3 DNA sequence: TGTGCCAGCAGGAGGGGGAACTTTGAAAAACTGTTTTTT. It yields the protein CASRRGNFEKLFF. The chain joins TRBV6-1 to TRBJ1-4; a possible D gene is TRBD1 (6 bases). Germline CDR1 reads MNHNS; CDR2 reads SASEGT. The V end lost 6 bases, the J end lost 7 bases, and 12 bases lay between the germline ends. This CDR3 is 13 amino acids long.

This clone appeared once. This chain joins TRBV5-1 and TRBJ2-1, with D perhaps matching TRBD2 (5 bases). The V gene lost 5 bases and the J gene lost 7 bases, with 13 bases spanning the gap. Looked up from germline, CDR1 is SGHRS and CDR2 is YFSETQ. CDR3 size: 13 residues. CDR3: CASSWTLNNEQFF. CDR3 DNA: TGCGCCAGCAGTTGGACTCTTAATAATGAGCAGTTCTTC.

A few counts support this clone. CDR3 residues: CASSSGLAGVHAEQYF. CDR3 sequence (DNA): TGCGCCAGCAGCTCGGGACTAGCGGGGGTCCACGCCGAGCAGTACTTC. The chain recombines TRBV5-1 with TRBJ2-7, with TRBD2 identical over 14 bases. J was trimmed by 6 bases and V by 3 bases; bases with no gene match: 8. Germline-derived CDR1 and CDR2 are SGHRS and YFSETQ. CDR3 length: 16 residues. Using reference TRBV5-1 and TRBJ2-7 for the parts outside the CDR3, the full variable domain is KAGVTQTPRYLIKTRGQQVTLSCSPISGHRSVSWYQQTPGQGLQFLFEYFSETQRNKGNFPGRFSGRQFSNSRSEMNVSTLELGDSALYLCASSSGLAGVHAEQYFGPGTRLTVT.

This chain joins TRBV28 and TRBJ2-2; 8 nucleotides agree with TRBD1. The CDR3 has 19 amino acids. With 3 bases clipped from V and 6 bases from J, the junction kept 18 bases outside the gene matches. Germline lookup yields CDR1 MDHEN and CDR2 SYDVKM. CDR3 in amino acids: CASSLGILTGAALAGELFF. In DNA, the CDR3 is TGTGCCAGCAGTTTGGGCATCCTGACAGGGGCCGCCTTGGCCGGGGAGCTGTTTTTT. The full variable domain, in which reference TRBV28 and TRBJ2-2 provide the parts outside the CDR3, is DVKVTQSSRYLVKRTGEKVFLECVQDMDHENMFWYRQDPGLGLRLIYFSYDVKMKEKGDIPEGYSVSREKKERFSLILESASTNQTSMYLCASSLGILTGAALAGELFFGEGSRLTVL.

This clone was seen a single time. The CDR3, as DNA: TGTGCCAGTAGTACTCGGGGATCGGGCAATCAGCCCCAGCATTTT. The encoded protein is CASSTRGSGNQPQHF. The chain couples TRBV19 to TRBJ1-5; D gene unclear. The CDR3 extends over 15 amino acids. Between the trimmed V and J ends, which lost 4 bases and 2 bases, there was a span of 12 bases. The germline gives CDR1 LNHDA, CDR2 SQIVND (reference sequence).

The CDR3 reads CASRPGLDPDTQYF. The CDR3 DNA reads as TGTGCCAGCAGGCCAGGACTAGATCCAGATACGCAGTATTTT. The gene calls are TRBV7-2 and TRBJ2-3; 7 bases line up with TRBD2. In germline, CDR1 is SGHTA, CDR2 FQGNSA. This CDR3 comprises 14 residues. Trimming cost V 6 bases and J 4 bases; bases outside gene matches: 7.

The rearrangement joins TRBV9 to TRBJ2-5, with 7 bases fitting TRBD2. The CDR3 runs 15 residues. Trimming removed 0 bases from V and 3 bases from J; junction bases left unmatched: 5. The germline CDR1 and CDR2 sequences are SGDLS and YYNGEE. CDR3 loop: CASSVAPGGKETQYF. The CDR3, as DNA: TGTGCCAGCAGCGTAGCGCCGGGAGGAAAAGAGACCCAGTACTTC.

This clone appeared a few times. CDR3 sequence (DNA): TGTGCCAGCTCACCACAGTTCGGGACTAGCGGATACAATGAGCAGTTCTTC. Amino acids: CASSPQFGTSGYNEQFF. The chain is built from TRBV18 and TRBJ2-1; 11 nucleotides align to TRBD2. CDR3 length equals 17 residues. Germline values: CDR1 KGHSH, CDR2 LQKENI. V lost 1 base to trimming and J lost 4 bases; unmatched junction nucleotides: 6.

The chain couples TRBV27 to TRBJ1-2; D is perhaps TRBD1 (5 bases). The germline V gene encodes CDR1 MNHEY and CDR2 SMNVEV (reference sequence). Trimming pared 5 bases from V and 0 bases from J, leaving 10 bases between. The CDR3 runs 14 residues. The CDR3 here is CASSPGRANYGYTF. The DNA for the CDR3 is TGTGCCAGCAGTCCCGGCAGGGCTAACTATGGCTACACCTTC.

The genes are TRBV6-1 and TRBJ1-2; D gene unclear. The CDR3 contains 14 residues. V was pared by 5 bases and J by 2 bases, with 12 bases between. CDR1 and CDR2 (germline): MNHNS, SASEGT. The CDR3 is CASSIGSTNYGYTF. CDR3 in DNA: TGTGCCAGCAGTATTGGTAGTACGAACTATGGCTACACCTTC.

This chain uses TRBV4-3 with TRBJ2-7; 10 nucleotides agree with TRBD2. V trimming: 3 bases; J trimming: 1 base; junction bases outside the gene matches: 3. This CDR3 has 15 residues. From germline, CDR1 is LGHNA and CDR2 YSLEER. The chain's CDR3 is CASSHASGGSYEQYF. CDR3 nucleotide sequence: TGCGCCAGCAGCCACGCTAGCGGGGGATCCTACGAGCAGTACTTC.

This chain connects TRBV7-2 to TRBJ2-7; 10 bases line up with TRBD1. The CDR3 is made up of 14 amino acids. CDR1 is SGHTA and CDR2 is FQGNSA in the germline V gene. V lost 5 bases and J lost 5; bases outside the gene matches: 6. The CDR3 bases are TGTGCCAGCAGCCCCCGGACAGGGGGGAACGAGCAGTACTTC. It codes for CASSPRTGGNEQYF.

The J gene is TRBJ2-2, the V gene TRBV7-2; 7 positions match TRBD2. Trimming cost V 3 bases and J 7 bases; bases outside gene matches: 8. The CDR3 covers 15 residues. Germline V CDR1 and CDR2: SGHTA, FQGNSA. The CDR3 nucleotides are TGTGCCAGCAGCTTGAGCGGGGCTAAAGGCGGGGAGCTGTTTTTT. Translated, it gives CASSLSGAKGGELFF.

This clone was observed a few times. This chain uses TRBV10-3 with TRBJ2-5; weak D call: TRBD1 (6 bases). With 2 bases removed from V and 5 bases from J, the gap between germline ends came to 6 bases. Germline CDR1 reads ENHRY; CDR2 reads SYGVKD. This CDR3 has 12 amino acids. CDR3 sequence (DNA): TGTGCCATCAGTGAGAGGGGGGAGACCCAGTACTTC. This sequence encodes CAISERGETQYF.

This clone showed up just a few times. The chain uses TRBV30 and TRBJ1-6; 8 bases are shared with TRBD1. Losses at the gene ends were 2 bases for V and 4 bases for J; bases not matched to a gene: 4. The CDR3 is 15 amino acids. Germline CDR1 GTSNPN, CDR2 SVGIG (reference sequence). The CDR3 DNA follows: TGTGCCTGGAGTTGGACAGGGAATTATAATTCACCCCTCCACTTT. Protein sequence: CAWSWTGNYNSPLHF.

This chain uses TRBV6-5 with TRBJ1-4; unclear D gene. The V and J ends lost 0 bases and 8 bases respectively, with 16 bases between them. Per the germline V gene, CDR1 is MNHEY and CDR2 is SVGAGI. The CDR3 sequence is 16 residues long. CDR3 in amino acids: CASSYSGRARGEKLFF. The CDR3 DNA reads as TGTGCCAGCAGTTACTCTGGGCGGGCCCGAGGGGAAAAACTGTTTTTT.

The rearrangement links TRBV4-1 to TRBJ2-1; 8 bases line up with TRBD2. V lost 3 bases and J lost 8; bases outside the gene matches: 9. Per the germline V gene, CDR1 is MGHRA and CDR2 is YSYEKL. The length of the CDR3 is 15 residues. CDR3 protein: CASSHKGPGGDEQFF. As DNA, the CDR3 is TGCGCCAGCAGCCACAAGGGCCCGGGGGGGGATGAGCAGTTCTTC.

The gene calls are TRBV19 and TRBJ1-2; D is possibly TRBD1 (6 bases). V was cut by 3 bases and J by 6 bases, with 17 bases left in between. Germline loops: CDR1 LNHDA, CDR2 SQIVND (reference sequence). The length of the CDR3 is 15 residues. The CDR3 nucleotides read TGTGCCAGTAGTATGACCGCCGGGACACCTGATGGCTACACCTTC. It encodes CASSMTAGTPDGYTF.

The chain couples TRBV19 to TRBJ1-5; D is unresolved. Trimming shortened V by 0 bases and J by 1 base, and 13 bases separated the two germline ends. Germline V gene data show CDR1 as LNHDA and CDR2 as SQIVND (reference sequence). This CDR3 is built from 17 residues. CDR3 sequence reads: CASSIEFRFSSNQPQHF. The CDR3 DNA reads as TGTGCCAGTAGTATAGAGTTTAGATTTTCGAGCAATCAGCCCCAGCATTTT.

This clone was recorded a few times. The rearrangement joins TRBV7-3 to TRBJ2-1, with a tentative D call TRBD1 (6 bases). The germline V gene encodes CDR1 SGHTA and CDR2 FQGTGA. The V end lost 4 bases, the J end lost 8 bases, and 12 bases lay between the germline ends. CDR3 length: 13 amino acids. CDR3 DNA: TGTGCCAGCAGCTCCGGGACATGGGATGAGCAGTTCTTC. Its translation is CASSSGTWDEQFF.

The V gene is TRBV29-1, the J gene TRBJ2-3; D is unclear. CDR3 length: 14 amino acids. From germline, CDR1 is SQVTM and CDR2 ANQGSEA. V lost 0 bases and J 7 bases, leaving 14 bases between the germline ends. The CDR3, as DNA: TGCAGCGTTGAAGATAGCCGGCTCGAGTATACGCAGTATTTT. Its protein is CSVEDSRLEYTQYF.

CDR3 sequence reads: CSVGPGTIVGELFF. The CDR3 DNA reads TGCAGCGTTGGCCCCGGGACAATTGTTGGGGAGCTGTTTTTT. The chain combines TRBV29-1 with TRBJ2-2, with D possibly matching TRBD1 (6 bases). Germline V CDR1 and CDR2: SQVTM, ANQGSEA. This CDR3 spans 14 amino acids. Trimming shortened V by 4 bases and J by 8 bases, and 17 bases separated the two germline ends.

This chain joins TRBV6-5 and TRBJ2-7; perhaps TRBD2 as D (6 bases). CDR1 is MNHEY, CDR2 SVGAGI, per germline. The ends were cut back, 0 bases at V and 3 bases at J, with 15 bases in the middle. The CDR3 consists of 16 residues. The CDR3 nucleotides are TGTGCCAGCAGTTACTCGAACAACGGGGGTAGCTACGAGCAGTACTTC. Its protein is CASSYSNNGGSYEQYF.